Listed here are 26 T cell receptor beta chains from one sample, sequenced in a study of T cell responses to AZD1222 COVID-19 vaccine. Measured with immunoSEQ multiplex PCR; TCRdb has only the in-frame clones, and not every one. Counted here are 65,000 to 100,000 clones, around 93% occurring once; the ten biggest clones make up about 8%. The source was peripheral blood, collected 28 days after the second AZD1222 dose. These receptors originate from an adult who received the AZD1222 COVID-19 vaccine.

CDR3 protein: CASRTGTEHTGELFF. The CDR3 DNA is TGTGCCAGCAGGACCGGGACAGAGCACACCGGGGAGCTGTTTTTT. This rearrangement joins TRBV28 to TRBJ2-2, with 7 positions matching TRBD1. The V gene's germline CDR1 is MDHEN and CDR2 SYDVKM. Losses at the gene ends were 6 bases for V and 3 bases for J; bases not matched to a gene: 7. There are 15 residues in the CDR3.

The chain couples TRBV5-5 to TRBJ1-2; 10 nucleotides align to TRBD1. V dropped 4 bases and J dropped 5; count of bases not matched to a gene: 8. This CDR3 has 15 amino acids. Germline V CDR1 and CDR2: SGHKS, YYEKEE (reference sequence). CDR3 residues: CASSRQGALSYGYTF. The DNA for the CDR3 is TGTGCCAGCAGCAGACAGGGGGCGCTTAGTTATGGCTACACCTTC.

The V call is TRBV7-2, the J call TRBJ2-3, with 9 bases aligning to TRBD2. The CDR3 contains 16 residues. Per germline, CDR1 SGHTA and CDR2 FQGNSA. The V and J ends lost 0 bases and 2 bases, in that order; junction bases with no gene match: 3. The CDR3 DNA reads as TGTGCCAGCAGCTTAGCCCCTAGCGGGATCACAGATACGCAGTATTTT. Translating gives CASSLAPSGITDTQYF. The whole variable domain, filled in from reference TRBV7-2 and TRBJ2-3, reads GAGVSQSPSNKVTEKGKDVELRCDPISGHTALYWYRQSLGQGLEFLIYFQGNSAPDKSGLPSDRFSAERTGGSVSTLTIQRTQQEDSAVYLCASSLAPSGITDTQYFGPGTRLTVL.

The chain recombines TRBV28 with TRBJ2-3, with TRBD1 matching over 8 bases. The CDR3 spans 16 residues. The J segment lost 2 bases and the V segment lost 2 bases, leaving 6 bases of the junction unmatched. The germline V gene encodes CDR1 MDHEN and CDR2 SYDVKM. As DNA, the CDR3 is TGTGCCAGCAGTTTAAAAGGACAGGGAGTCACAGATACGCAGTATTTT. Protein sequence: CASSLKGQGVTDTQYF.

CDR3 sequence (DNA): TGTGCCAGCTCACAACAGGAGAACACTGAAGCTTTCTTT. Amino acids: CASSQQENTEAFF. This sequence joins TRBV18 and TRBJ1-1, with a tentative D call TRBD1 (5 bases). Germline V gene sequence: CDR1 KGHSH, CDR2 LQKENI. V lost 4 bases and J 1 base, leaving 7 bases between the germline ends. This CDR3 is built from 13 residues.

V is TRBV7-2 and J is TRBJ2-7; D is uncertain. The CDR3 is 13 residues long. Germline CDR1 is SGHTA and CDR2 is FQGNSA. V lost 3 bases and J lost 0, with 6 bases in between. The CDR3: CASSFANSYEQYF. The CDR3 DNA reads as TGTGCCAGCAGCTTTGCCAACTCCTACGAGCAGTACTTC.

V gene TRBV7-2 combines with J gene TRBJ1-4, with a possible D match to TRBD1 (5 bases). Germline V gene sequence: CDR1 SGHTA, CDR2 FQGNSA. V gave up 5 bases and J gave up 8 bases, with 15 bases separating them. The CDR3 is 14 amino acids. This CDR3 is CASSVRRGGEKLFF. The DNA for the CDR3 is TGTGCCAGCAGCGTAAGGAGGGGTGGAGAAAAACTGTTTTTT.

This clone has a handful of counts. The CDR3 region has the DNA TGTGCCAGCAGCACCGGACTGACCGGGGAGCTGTTTTTT. This gives the protein CASSTGLTGELFF. The chain joins TRBV7-7 to TRBJ2-2; the D gene is possibly TRBD2 (5 bases). V lost 5 bases and J lost 5, with 9 bases in between. The CDR3 has 13 amino acids. Looked up from germline, CDR1 is SSHAT and CDR2 is FNYEAQ (reference sequence).

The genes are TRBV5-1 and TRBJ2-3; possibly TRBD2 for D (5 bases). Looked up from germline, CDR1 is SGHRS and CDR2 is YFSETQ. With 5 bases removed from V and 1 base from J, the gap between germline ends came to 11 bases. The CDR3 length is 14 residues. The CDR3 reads CASSSRAGTDTQYF. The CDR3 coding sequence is TGCGCCAGCAGTTCGAGAGCGGGCACAGATACGCAGTATTTT.

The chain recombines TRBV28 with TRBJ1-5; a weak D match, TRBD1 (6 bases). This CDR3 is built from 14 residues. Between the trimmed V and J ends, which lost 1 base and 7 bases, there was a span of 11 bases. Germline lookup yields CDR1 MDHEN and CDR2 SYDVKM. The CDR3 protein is CASSLSGVGQPQHF. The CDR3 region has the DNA TGTGCCAGCAGTTTATCAGGGGTCGGACAGCCCCAGCATTTT.

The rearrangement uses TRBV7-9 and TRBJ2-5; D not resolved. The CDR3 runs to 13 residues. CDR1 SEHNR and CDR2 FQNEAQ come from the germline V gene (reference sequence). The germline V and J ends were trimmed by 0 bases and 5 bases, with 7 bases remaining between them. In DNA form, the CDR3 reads TGTGCCAGCAGCTTAGCCGGAGTGGAGACCCAGTACTTC. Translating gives CASSLAGVETQYF. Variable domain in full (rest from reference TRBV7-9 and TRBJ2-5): DTGVSQNPRHKITKRGQNVTFRCDPISEHNRLYWYRQTLGQGPEFLTYFQNEAQLEKSRLLSDRFSAERPKGSFSTLEIQRTEQGDSAMYLCASSLAGVETQYFGPGTRLLVL.

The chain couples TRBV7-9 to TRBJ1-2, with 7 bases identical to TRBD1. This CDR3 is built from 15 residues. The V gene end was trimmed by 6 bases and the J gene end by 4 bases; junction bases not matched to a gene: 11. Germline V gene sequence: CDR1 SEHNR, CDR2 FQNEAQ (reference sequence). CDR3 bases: TGTGCCAGCAGTCGAATAGGGACAGACCCCTATGGCTACACCTTC. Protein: CASSRIGTDPYGYTF.

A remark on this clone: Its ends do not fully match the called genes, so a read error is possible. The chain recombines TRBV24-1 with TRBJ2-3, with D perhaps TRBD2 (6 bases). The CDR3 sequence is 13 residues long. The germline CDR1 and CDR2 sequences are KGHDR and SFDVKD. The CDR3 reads CATSAGSTDTQYF. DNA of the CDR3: TGTGCCACAAGTGCGGGAAGCACAGATACGCAGTATTTT.

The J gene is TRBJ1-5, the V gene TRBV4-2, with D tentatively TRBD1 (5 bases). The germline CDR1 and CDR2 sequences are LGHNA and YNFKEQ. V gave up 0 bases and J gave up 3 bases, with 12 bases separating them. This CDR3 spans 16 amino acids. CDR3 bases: TGTGCCAGCAGCCAAGAGGAAGGGGAAGTCAATCAGCCCCAGCATTTT. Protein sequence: CASSQEEGEVNQPQHF.

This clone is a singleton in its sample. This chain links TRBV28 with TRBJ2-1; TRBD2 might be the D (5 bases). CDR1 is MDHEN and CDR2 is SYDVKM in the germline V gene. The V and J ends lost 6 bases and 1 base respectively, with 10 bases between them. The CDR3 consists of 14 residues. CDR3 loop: CASRGLASYNEQFF. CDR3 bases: TGTGCCAGCAGGGGTTTAGCGTCCTACAATGAGCAGTTCTTC.

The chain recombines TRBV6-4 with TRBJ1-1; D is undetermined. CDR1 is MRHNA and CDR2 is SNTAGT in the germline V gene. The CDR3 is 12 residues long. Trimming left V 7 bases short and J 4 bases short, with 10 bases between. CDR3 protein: CASMRVSTEAFF. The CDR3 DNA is TGTGCCAGCATGAGGGTATCCACTGAAGCTTTCTTT.

The CDR3 sequence is CASSFSYEQFF. The DNA for the CDR3 is TGTGCCAGCAGCTTTAGCTATGAGCAGTTCTTC. V gene TRBV5-5 combines with J gene TRBJ2-1; D gene unclear. The CDR3 has 11 amino acids. Germline V lookup: CDR1 SGHKS, CDR2 YYEKEE (reference sequence). V gave up 2 bases and J gave up 8 bases, with 5 bases separating them.

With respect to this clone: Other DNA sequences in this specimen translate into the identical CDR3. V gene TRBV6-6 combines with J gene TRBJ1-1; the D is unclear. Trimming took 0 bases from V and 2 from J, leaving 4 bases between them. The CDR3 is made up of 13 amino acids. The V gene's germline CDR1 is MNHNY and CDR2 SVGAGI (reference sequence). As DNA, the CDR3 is TGTGCCAGCAGTTACTCGAGAAACACTGAAGCTTTCTTT. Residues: CASSYSRNTEAFF.

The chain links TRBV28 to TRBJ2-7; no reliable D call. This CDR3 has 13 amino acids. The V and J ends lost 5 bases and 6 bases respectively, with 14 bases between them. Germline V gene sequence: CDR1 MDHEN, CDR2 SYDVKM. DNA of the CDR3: TGTGCCAGCAGTCGAGATGGGGTGGGCGAGCAGTACTTC. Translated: CASSRDGVGEQYF.

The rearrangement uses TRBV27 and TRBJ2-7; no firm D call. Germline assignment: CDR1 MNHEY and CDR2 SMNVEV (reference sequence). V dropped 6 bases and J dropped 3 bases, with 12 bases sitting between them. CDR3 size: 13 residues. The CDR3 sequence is CASRDLLGYEQYF. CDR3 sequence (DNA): TGTGCCAGCAGGGACCTATTAGGCTACGAGCAGTACTTC.

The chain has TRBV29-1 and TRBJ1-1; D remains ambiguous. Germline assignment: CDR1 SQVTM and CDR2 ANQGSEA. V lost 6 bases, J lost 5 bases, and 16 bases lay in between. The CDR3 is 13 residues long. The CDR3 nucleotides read TGCAGCGTCGCCACAGCCCTGAGGACTGAAGCTTTCTTT. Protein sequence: CSVATALRTEAFF. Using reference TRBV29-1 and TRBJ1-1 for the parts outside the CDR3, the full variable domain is SAVISQKPSRDICQRGTSLTIQCQVDSQVTMMFWYRQQPGQSLTLIATANQGSEATYESGFVIDKFPISRPNLTFSTLTVSNMSPEDSSIYLCSVATALRTEAFFGQGTRLTVV.

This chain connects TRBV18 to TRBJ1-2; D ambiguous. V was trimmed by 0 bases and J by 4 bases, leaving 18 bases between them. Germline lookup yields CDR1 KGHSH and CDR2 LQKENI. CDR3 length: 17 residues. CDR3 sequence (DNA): TGTGCCAGCTCACCACCCTTCTCTCTGGGCGCCAGCTATGGCTACACCTTC. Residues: CASSPPFSLGASYGYTF. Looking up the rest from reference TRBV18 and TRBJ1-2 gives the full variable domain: NAGVMQNPRHLVRRRGQEARLRCSPMKGHSHVYWYRQLPEEGLKFMVYLQKENIIDESGMPKERFSAEFPKEGPSILRIQQVVRGDSAAYFCASSPPFSLGASYGYTFGSGTRLTVV.

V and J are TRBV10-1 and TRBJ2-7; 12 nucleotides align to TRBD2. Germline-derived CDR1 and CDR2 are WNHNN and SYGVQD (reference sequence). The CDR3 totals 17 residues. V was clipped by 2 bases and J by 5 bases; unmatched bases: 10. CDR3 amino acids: CASSETLTSGRGNEQYF. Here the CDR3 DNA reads TGCGCCAGCAGTGAGACCCTGACTAGCGGGAGAGGCAACGAGCAGTACTTC.

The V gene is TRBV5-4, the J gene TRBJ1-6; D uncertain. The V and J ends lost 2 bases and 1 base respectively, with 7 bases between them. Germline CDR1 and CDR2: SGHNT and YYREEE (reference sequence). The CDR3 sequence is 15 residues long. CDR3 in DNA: TGTGCCAGCAGCTTCGGTGGTTCCTATAATTCACCCCTCCACTTT. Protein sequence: CASSFGGSYNSPLHF.

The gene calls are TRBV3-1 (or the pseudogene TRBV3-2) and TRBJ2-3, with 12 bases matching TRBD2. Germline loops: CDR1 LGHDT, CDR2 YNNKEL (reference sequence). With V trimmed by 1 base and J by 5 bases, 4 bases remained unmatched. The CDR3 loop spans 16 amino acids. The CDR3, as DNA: TGTGCCAGCAGCCAAGTCGGACTAGCGGGAAAAGATACGCAGTATTTT. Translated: CASSQVGLAGKDTQYF.

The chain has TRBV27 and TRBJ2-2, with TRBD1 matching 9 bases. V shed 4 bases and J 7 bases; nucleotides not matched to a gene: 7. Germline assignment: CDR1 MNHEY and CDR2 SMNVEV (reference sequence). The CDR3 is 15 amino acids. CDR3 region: CASSSGQGRIGELFF. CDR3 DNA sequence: TGTGCCAGCAGTTCGGGACAGGGTAGGATCGGGGAGCTGTTTTTT.